This T cell receptor (beta chain) came from a study of OX40 agonist ivuxolimab in advanced cancers. General study findings and limits: Clonal expansion among partial responders at 0.1-3.0 mg/kg ranked near the lowest.

Profiled with immunoSEQ multiplex PCR; TCRdb holds only in-frame clones, not every one. The sample includes fewer than 30,000 clones, 70% to 80% of them seen just once. CDR1 is SEHNR, CDR2 FQNEAQ, per germline (reference sequence). The trim removed 1 base at V and 4 bases at J, leaving 6 bases unmatched. There are 15 residues in the CDR3. This clone has only one observation. Its antigen is currently unknown. This material consisted of CD4+ or CD8+ T cells sorted from blood, taken in a trial of the OX40 agonist ivuxolimab. The source of this sequence is an adult with an advanced solid tumor such as melanoma, head and neck, liver or kidney cancer. The chain is built from TRBV7-9 and TRBJ2-5, with 7 bases fitting TRBD2. The CDR3, as DNA: TGTGCCAGCAGCTTAGTTGCGGGAGATGGAGAGACCCAGTACTTC. Protein sequence: CASSLVAGDGETQYF.